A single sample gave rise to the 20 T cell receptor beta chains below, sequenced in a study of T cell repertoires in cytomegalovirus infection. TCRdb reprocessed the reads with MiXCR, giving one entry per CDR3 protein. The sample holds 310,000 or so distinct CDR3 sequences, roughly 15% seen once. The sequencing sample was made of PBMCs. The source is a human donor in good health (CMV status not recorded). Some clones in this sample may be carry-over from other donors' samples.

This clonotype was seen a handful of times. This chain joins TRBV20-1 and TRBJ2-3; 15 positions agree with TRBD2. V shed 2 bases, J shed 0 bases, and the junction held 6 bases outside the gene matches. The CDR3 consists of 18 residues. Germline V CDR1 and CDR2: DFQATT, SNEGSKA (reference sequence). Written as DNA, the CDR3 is TGCAGTGCTAGATCCGGGACTAGCGGGGGGTTGAGCACAGATACGCAGTATTTT. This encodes CSARSGTSGGLSTDTQYF.

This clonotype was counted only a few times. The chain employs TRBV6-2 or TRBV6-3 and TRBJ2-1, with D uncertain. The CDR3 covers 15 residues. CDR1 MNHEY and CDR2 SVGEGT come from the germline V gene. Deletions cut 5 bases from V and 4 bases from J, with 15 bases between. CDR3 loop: CASSPLRTAYNEQFF. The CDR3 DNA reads TGTGCCAGCAGTCCATTGAGGACGGCTTACAATGAGCAGTTCTTC.

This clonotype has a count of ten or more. In DNA form, the CDR3 reads TGTGCCAGCAGCGTCGGACAGGGAGGCTTCACTGAAGCTTTCTTT. This codes for CASSVGQGGFTEAFF. The chain joins TRBV7-2 to TRBJ1-1, with TRBD1 matching over 8 bases. Trimming at V came to 5 bases and at J to 4 bases, leaving 9 bases not matched to a gene. The germline V gene has CDR1 SGHTA and CDR2 FQGNSA. CDR3 length: 15 amino acids.

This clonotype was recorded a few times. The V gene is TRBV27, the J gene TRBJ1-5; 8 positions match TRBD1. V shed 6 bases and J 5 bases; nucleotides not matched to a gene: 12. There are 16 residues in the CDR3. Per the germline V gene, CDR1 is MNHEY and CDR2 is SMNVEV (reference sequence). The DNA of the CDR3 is TGTGCCAGCAGCCTTAGGCGTCCAGGGGGCTATCAGCCCCAGCATTTT. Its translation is CASSLRRPGGYQPQHF.

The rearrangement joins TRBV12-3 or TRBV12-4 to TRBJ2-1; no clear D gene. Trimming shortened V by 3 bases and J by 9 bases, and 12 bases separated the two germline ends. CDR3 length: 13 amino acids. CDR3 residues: CASSFRPAFEQFF. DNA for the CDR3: TGTGCCAGCAGTTTCCGCCCAGCATTTGAGCAGTTCTTC.

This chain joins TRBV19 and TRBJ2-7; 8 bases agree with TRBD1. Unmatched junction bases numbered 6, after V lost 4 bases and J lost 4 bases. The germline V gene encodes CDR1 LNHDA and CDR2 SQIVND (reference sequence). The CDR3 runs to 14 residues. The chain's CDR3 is CASSRTGSAYEQYF. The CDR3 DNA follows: TGTGCCAGTAGTAGGACAGGGTCCGCATACGAGCAGTACTTC.

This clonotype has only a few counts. CDR3 sequence (DNA): TGTGCCAGCAGTTCCAACAGGGGGCTCGATGGCTACACCTTC. Translation gives CASSSNRGLDGYTF. The chain links TRBV6-6 to TRBJ1-2; 9 nucleotides agree with TRBD1. In germline, CDR1 is MNHNY, CDR2 SVGAGI (reference sequence). Unmatched junction bases numbered 6, after V lost 4 bases and J lost 6 bases. This CDR3 spans 14 amino acids.

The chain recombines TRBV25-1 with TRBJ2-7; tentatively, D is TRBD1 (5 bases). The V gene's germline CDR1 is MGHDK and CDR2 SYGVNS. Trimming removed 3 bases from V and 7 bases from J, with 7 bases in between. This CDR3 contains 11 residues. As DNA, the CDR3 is TGTGCCAGCAGTGACAACAGGGAGCAGTACTTC. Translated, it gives CASSDNREQYF.

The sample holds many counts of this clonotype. This chain's CDR3 is CASSFLGQETQYF. The CDR3 nucleotides are TGTGCCAGCAGTTTCCTCGGGCAAGAGACCCAGTACTTC. This chain links TRBV27 with TRBJ2-5; D gene uncertain. Deletions cut 3 bases from V and 2 bases from J, with 7 bases between. This CDR3 spans 13 amino acids. Germline CDR1 and CDR2: MNHEY and SMNVEV (reference sequence).

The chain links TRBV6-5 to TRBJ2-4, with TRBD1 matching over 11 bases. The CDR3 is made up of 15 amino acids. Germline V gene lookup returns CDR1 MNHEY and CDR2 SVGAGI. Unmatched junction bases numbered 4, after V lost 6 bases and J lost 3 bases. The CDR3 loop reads CASRGQGAGKNIQYF. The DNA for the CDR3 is TGTGCCAGCAGAGGACAGGGGGCAGGCAAAAACATTCAGTACTTC.

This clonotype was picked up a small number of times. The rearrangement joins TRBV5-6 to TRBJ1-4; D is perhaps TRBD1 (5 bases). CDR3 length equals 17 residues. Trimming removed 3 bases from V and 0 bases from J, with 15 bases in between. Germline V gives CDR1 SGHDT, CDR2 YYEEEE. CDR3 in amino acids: CASSSTGTSATNEKLFF. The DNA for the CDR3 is TGTGCCAGCAGCTCGACCGGGACTTCTGCAACTAATGAAAAACTGTTTTTT.

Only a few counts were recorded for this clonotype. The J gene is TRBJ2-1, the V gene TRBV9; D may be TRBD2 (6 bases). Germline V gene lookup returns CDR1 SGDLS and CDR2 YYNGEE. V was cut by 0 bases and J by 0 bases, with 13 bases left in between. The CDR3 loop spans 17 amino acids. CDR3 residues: CASSVDGTGSSYNEQFF. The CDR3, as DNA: TGTGCCAGCAGCGTAGATGGGACTGGGAGCTCCTACAATGAGCAGTTCTTC.

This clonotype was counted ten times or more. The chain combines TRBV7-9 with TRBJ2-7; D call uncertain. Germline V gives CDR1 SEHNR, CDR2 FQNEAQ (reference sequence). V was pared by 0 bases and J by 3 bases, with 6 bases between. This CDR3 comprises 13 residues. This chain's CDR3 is CASSLAGFYEQYF. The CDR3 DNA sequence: TGTGCCAGCAGCTTAGCCGGGTTCTACGAGCAGTACTTC. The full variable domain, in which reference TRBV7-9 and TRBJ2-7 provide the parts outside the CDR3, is DTGVSQNPRHKITKRGQNVTFRCDPISEHNRLYWYRQTLGQGPEFLTYFQNEAQLEKSRLLSDRFSAERPKGSFSTLEIQRTEQGDSAMYLCASSLAGFYEQYFGPGTRLTVT.

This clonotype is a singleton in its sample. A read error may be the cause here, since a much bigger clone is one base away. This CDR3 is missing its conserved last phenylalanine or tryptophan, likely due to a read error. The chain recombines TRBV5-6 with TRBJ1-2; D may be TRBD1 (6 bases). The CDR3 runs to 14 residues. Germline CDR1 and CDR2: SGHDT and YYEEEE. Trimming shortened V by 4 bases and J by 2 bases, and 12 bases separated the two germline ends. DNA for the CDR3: TGTGCCAGCAGCGCCCCGGACAGAAACTATGGCTACACCCTC. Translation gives CASSAPDRNYGYTL.

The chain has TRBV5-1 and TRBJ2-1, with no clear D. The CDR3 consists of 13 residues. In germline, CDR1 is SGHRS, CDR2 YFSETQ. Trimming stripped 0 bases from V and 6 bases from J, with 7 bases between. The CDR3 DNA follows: TGCGCCAGCAGCTTGGTGCTGGCCAATGAGCAGTTCTTC. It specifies CASSLVLANEQFF.

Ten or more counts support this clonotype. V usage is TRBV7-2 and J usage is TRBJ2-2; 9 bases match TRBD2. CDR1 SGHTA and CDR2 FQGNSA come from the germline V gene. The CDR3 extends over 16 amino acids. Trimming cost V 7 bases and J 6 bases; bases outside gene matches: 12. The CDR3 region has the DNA TGTGCCAGCACCTCTCCGGCGGGGGGGCGGCCCGGGGAGCTGTTTTTT. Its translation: CASTSPAGGRPGELFF.

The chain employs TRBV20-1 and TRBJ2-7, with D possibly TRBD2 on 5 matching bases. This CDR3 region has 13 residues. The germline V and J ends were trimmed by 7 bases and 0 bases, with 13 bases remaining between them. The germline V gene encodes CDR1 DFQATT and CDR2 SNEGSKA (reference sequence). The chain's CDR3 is CSVGMSLSYEQYF. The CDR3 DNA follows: TGCAGTGTCGGGATGAGTCTCTCCTACGAGCAGTACTTC.

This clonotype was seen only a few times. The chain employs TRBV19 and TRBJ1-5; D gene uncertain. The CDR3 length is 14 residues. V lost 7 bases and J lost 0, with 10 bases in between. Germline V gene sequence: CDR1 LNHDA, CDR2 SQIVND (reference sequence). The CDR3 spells CASMEGYSNQPQHF. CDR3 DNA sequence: TGTGCCAGTATGGAAGGCTATAGCAATCAGCCCCAGCATTTT.

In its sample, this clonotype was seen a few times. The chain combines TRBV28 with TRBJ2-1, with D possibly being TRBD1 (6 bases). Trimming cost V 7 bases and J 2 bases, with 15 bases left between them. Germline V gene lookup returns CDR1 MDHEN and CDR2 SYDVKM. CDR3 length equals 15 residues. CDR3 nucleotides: TGTGCCAGCACAAACTTCCAGGGGACCTACAATGAGCAGTTCTTC. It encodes CASTNFQGTYNEQFF.

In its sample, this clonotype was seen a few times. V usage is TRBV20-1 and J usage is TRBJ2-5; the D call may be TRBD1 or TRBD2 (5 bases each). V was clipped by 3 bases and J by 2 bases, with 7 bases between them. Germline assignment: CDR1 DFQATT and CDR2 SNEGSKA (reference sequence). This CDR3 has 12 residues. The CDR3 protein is CSARRGQETQYF. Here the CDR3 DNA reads TGCAGTGCTAGGAGGGGACAAGAGACCCAGTACTTC.